Following are 27 T cell receptor beta chains from one sample sequenced in a study of T cell responses to AZD1222 COVID-19 vaccine. Some clones are missing from TCRdb's copy, which holds only in-frame ones; the method was immunoSEQ multiplex PCR. The sample shows 100,000 to 150,000 clones, 80% to 90% of them seen only once. The sample was peripheral blood, taken on day 0 of AZD1222 vaccination. The receptors originated from an adult in good health.

The rearrangement joins TRBV4-2 to TRBJ1-5, with D possibly matching TRBD1 (6 bases). This CDR3 is 18 amino acids long. Germline CDR1 LGHNA, CDR2 YNFKEQ. V was clipped by 0 bases and J by 6 bases, with 21 bases between them. The CDR3 here is CASSQDPGGRVWSQPQHF. The CDR3 coding sequence is TGTGCCAGCAGCCAAGATCCCGGGGGGCGCGTATGGAGTCAGCCCCAGCATTTT.

The chain uses TRBV5-4 and TRBJ1-2; D is perhaps TRBD1 (5 bases). The CDR3 covers 12 residues. V shed 1 base and J shed 11 bases, with 12 bases lying between them. Germline V gene sequence: CDR1 SGHNT, CDR2 YYREEE (reference sequence). This CDR3 is CASSLSRRQYTF. In DNA form, the CDR3 reads TGTGCCAGCAGCTTGAGTCGGCGACAGTACACCTTC.

This chain links TRBV30 with TRBJ2-1; 13 nucleotides match TRBD2. The CDR3 length is 16 residues. J lost 5 bases, V lost 6 bases, and 10 bases had no gene match. Per the germline V gene, CDR1 is GTSNPN and CDR2 is SVGIG (reference sequence). Here the CDR3 reads CACGLAGVSIDNEQFF. In DNA form, the CDR3 reads TGTGCCTGTGGACTAGCGGGAGTCAGTATTGACAATGAGCAGTTCTTC. The full variable domain, completed using reference TRBV30 and TRBJ2-1, is SQTIHQWPATLVQPVGSPLSLECTVEGTSNPNLYWYRQAAGRGLQLLFYSVGIGQISSEVPQNLSASRPQDRQFILSSKKLLLSDSGFYLCACGLAGVSIDNEQFFGPGTRLTVL.

The table lists this clone with a count of one. The genes are TRBV7-9 and TRBJ2-5, with D maybe TRBD2 (6 bases). Germline V CDR1 and CDR2: SEHNR, FQNEAQ (reference sequence). V dropped 10 bases and J dropped 9 bases, with 21 bases sitting between them. The CDR3 has 13 residues. CDR3 nucleotides: TGTGCCACCCAACCCCGACTAGGTGCGGCCCAGTACTTC. Its translation is CATQPRLGAAQYF.

The chain recombines TRBV4-3 with TRBJ1-5; TRBD1 is a possible D gene (6 bases). From germline, CDR1 is LGHNA and CDR2 YSLEER. Trimming removed 1 base at V and 7 bases at J, with 14 bases between. The CDR3 is made up of 15 amino acids. The CDR3 reads CASSQVIGGQQPQHF. The CDR3 nucleotides read TGCGCCAGCAGCCAAGTAATCGGGGGGCAACAGCCCCAGCATTTT.

The rearrangement uses TRBV4-1 and TRBJ2-1; TRBD2 agrees at 7 bases. The CDR3 contains 16 residues. With 4 bases clipped from V and 8 bases from J, the junction kept 14 bases outside the gene matches. CDR1 and CDR2 (germline): MGHRA, YSYEKL. The CDR3 coding sequence is TGCGCCAGCAGCCGCTTCCTAGCGGTGTCCGGGCATGAGCAGTTCTTC. Amino acid sequence: CASSRFLAVSGHEQFF.

CDR3 nucleotides: TGCAGTGCCCCGTACAATGAGCAGTTCTTC. It is translated as CSAPYNEQFF. The J gene is TRBJ2-1, the V gene TRBV20-1; D remains ambiguous. Trimming shortened V by 6 bases and J by 4 bases, and 4 bases separated the two germline ends. This CDR3 spans 10 amino acids. Germline V CDR1 and CDR2: DFQATT, SNEGSKA (reference sequence).

V is TRBV2 and J is TRBJ1-5; 10 positions agree with TRBD1. Germline values: CDR1 SNHLY, CDR2 FYNNEI. With V trimmed by 6 bases and J by 0 bases, 11 bases remained unmatched. The CDR3 loop spans 18 amino acids. CDR3 sequence (DNA): TGTGCCAGCAGCGTAGAGACAGGGGGCAGGTATAGCAATCAGCCCCAGCATTTT. This translates into CASSVETGGRYSNQPQHF.

This clone was seen a handful of times. The chain employs TRBV6-5 and TRBJ2-3; 9 bases are shared with TRBD2. CDR3 size: 15 residues. Germline V gene lookup returns CDR1 MNHEY and CDR2 SVGAGI. With 4 bases clipped from V and 1 base from J, the junction kept 3 bases outside the gene matches. This CDR3 reads CASSSQRGGTDTQYF. DNA for the CDR3: TGTGCCAGCAGTTCCCAGCGGGGGGGCACAGATACGCAGTATTTT.

The chain uses TRBV7-2 and TRBJ2-1; maybe TRBD1 (7 bases). The CDR3 totals 15 residues. V lost 1 base to trimming and J lost 3 bases, with 10 bases between them. Germline-derived CDR1 and CDR2 are SGHTA and FQGNSA. The CDR3 DNA is TGTGCCAGCAGCTTAGGCAGGGGGGTCTACAATGAGCAGTTCTTC. It yields the protein CASSLGRGVYNEQFF. The full variable domain, with the rest looked up from reference TRBV7-2 and TRBJ2-1, is GAGVSQSPSNKVTEKGKDVELRCDPISGHTALYWYRQSLGQGLEFLIYFQGNSAPDKSGLPSDRFSAERTGGSVSTLTIQRTQQEDSAVYLCASSLGRGVYNEQFFGPGTRLTVL.

V is TRBV7-8 and J is TRBJ1-2; D gene ambiguous. CDR3 length: 14 amino acids. The germline V gene has CDR1 SGHVS and CDR2 FQNEAQ. Trimming removed 3 bases from V and 0 bases from J, with 8 bases in between. CDR3 in DNA: TGTGCCAGCAGCTTCCTGGGAGCTAACTATGGCTACACCTTC. Its protein is CASSFLGANYGYTF.

The rearrangement links TRBV3-1 (or the pseudogene TRBV3-2) to TRBJ1-5; weak D call: TRBD1 (5 bases). The germline CDR1 and CDR2 sequences are LGHDT and YNNKEL (reference sequence). The CDR3 consists of 14 residues. V shed 1 base and J shed 7 bases, with 11 bases lying between them. The CDR3 spells CASSQGGAGQPQHF. CDR3 DNA sequence: TGTGCCAGCAGCCAAGGAGGGGCAGGGCAGCCCCAGCATTTT.

This clone was counted a single time. The chain carries TRBV9 and TRBJ1-1; D call uncertain. In germline, CDR1 is SGDLS, CDR2 YYNGEE. The CDR3 consists of 13 residues. V dropped 4 bases and J dropped 5 bases, with 12 bases sitting between them. The CDR3 sequence is CASSPLPRTEAFF. In DNA, the CDR3 is TGTGCCAGCAGCCCTTTACCCCGGACTGAAGCTTTCTTT.

The chain recombines TRBV19 with TRBJ1-5, with a tentative D call TRBD1 (6 bases). The CDR3 is 15 residues long. The germline V gene encodes CDR1 LNHDA and CDR2 SQIVND (reference sequence). Trimming took 4 bases from V and 11 from J, leaving 21 bases between them. The CDR3 loop is CASSKRDTSTVTQHF. CDR3 DNA: TGTGCCAGTAGTAAAAGGGACACCAGCACGGTGACCCAGCATTTT.

The chain recombines TRBV15 with TRBJ1-5; D might be TRBD1 (5 bases). V lost 1 base and J 3 bases, leaving 10 bases between the germline ends. Germline lookup yields CDR1 LNHNV and CDR2 YYDKDF (reference sequence). CDR3 length equals 15 residues. In DNA, the CDR3 is TGTGCCACCAGCAGAGCTGGGGGAACCAATCAGCCCCAGCATTTT. Its protein product is CATSRAGGTNQPQHF.

The rearrangement uses TRBV7-6 and TRBJ2-2; no firm D call. Germline V gene data show CDR1 as SGHVS and CDR2 as FNYEAQ. This CDR3 is built from 15 residues. V was clipped by 0 bases and J by 3 bases, with 8 bases between them. CDR3 region: CASSLAGRHTGELFF. The CDR3 nucleotides read TGTGCCAGCAGCTTAGCGGGCAGACACACCGGGGAGCTGTTTTTT.

This sequence joins TRBV6-5 and TRBJ1-2; D remains ambiguous. The CDR3 has 13 residues. Between the trimmed V and J ends, which lost 7 bases and 2 bases, there was a span of 11 bases. Germline values: CDR1 MNHEY, CDR2 SVGAGI. The CDR3 DNA reads TGTGCCAGCACCGCGCGGGAGAACTATGGCTACACCTTC. It encodes CASTARENYGYTF.

This clone showed up just a few times. The chain carries TRBV2 and TRBJ2-2; D uncertain. The CDR3 extends over 14 amino acids. Germline V gene sequence: CDR1 SNHLY, CDR2 FYNNEI. Trimming pared 10 bases from V and 0 bases from J, leaving 12 bases between. The CDR3 sequence: CAISVPANTGELFF. In DNA, the CDR3 is TGTGCCATCTCGGTCCCGGCGAACACCGGGGAGCTGTTTTTT.

In its sample, this clone was seen a few times. The V call is TRBV19, the J call TRBJ1-2, with D uncertain. With 2 bases removed from V and 7 bases from J, the gap between germline ends came to 17 bases. The CDR3 extends over 15 amino acids. Germline CDR1 LNHDA, CDR2 SQIVND (reference sequence). CDR3 sequence: CASSIPRADLLGYTF. CDR3 DNA: TGTGCCAGTAGTATACCCCGAGCAGACCTCCTTGGCTACACCTTC.

CDR3: CASSSRTSGSSPGELFF. Here the CDR3 DNA reads TGTGCCAGCAGCTCCCGAACCAGCGGGTCCTCTCCCGGGGAGCTGTTTTTT. V and J are TRBV11-2 and TRBJ2-2; D possibly corresponds to TRBD2 (6 bases). The CDR3 contains 17 residues. V gave up 4 bases and J gave up 6 bases, with 21 bases separating them. Germline CDR1 is SGHAT and CDR2 is FQNNGV. Based on the CDR3 plus reference TRBV11-2 and TRBJ2-2, the full variable domain is EAGVAQSPRYKIIEKRQSVAFWCNPISGHATLYWYQQILGQGPKLLIQFQNNGVVDDSQLPKDRFSAERLKGVDSTLKIQPAKLEDSAVYLCASSSRTSGSSPGELFFGEGSRLTVL.

The V and J genes are TRBV5-4 and TRBJ1-4; D uncertain. V shed 3 bases and J shed 0 bases, with 3 bases lying between them. CDR3 length: 13 residues. Germline V CDR1 and CDR2: SGHNT, YYREEE (reference sequence). The CDR3 sequence is CASSSPTNEKLFF. In DNA form, the CDR3 reads TGTGCCAGCAGCTCCCCAACTAATGAAAAACTGTTTTTT.

J is TRBJ2-1 and V is TRBV13; 15 nucleotides match TRBD2. The V segment lost 1 base and the J segment 4 bases; nucleotides outside the gene matches: 8. The CDR3 runs to 19 residues. The germline V gene has CDR1 PRHDT and CDR2 FYEKMQ (reference sequence). CDR3: CASSLEGLAGGTQYNEQFF. Here the CDR3 DNA reads TGTGCCAGCAGCTTAGAGGGACTAGCGGGAGGAACCCAATACAATGAGCAGTTCTTC.

This chain joins TRBV10-1 and TRBJ1-5, with no clear D. CDR3 length: 13 amino acids. V dropped 4 bases and J dropped 4 bases, with 8 bases sitting between them. Germline CDR1 reads WNHNN; CDR2 reads SYGVQD (reference sequence). This chain's CDR3 is CASSVGGNQPQHF. The CDR3 DNA reads as TGCGCCAGCAGTGTCGGAGGGAATCAGCCCCAGCATTTT.

CDR3 region: CASSPGVRVNTEAFF. CDR3 in DNA: TGTGCCAGTAGTCCCGGCGTCAGGGTGAACACTGAAGCTTTCTTT. V and J are TRBV19 and TRBJ1-1; perhaps TRBD1 as D (5 bases). From germline, CDR1 is LNHDA and CDR2 SQIVND (reference sequence). V lost 5 bases, J lost 0 bases, and 13 bases lay in between. This CDR3 contains 15 residues. Variable domain in full (rest from reference TRBV19 and TRBJ1-1): DGGITQSPKYLFRKEGQNVTLSCEQNLNHDAMYWYRQDPGQGLRLIYYSQIVNDFQKGDIAEGYSVSREKKESFPLTVTSAQKNPTAFYLCASSPGVRVNTEAFFGQGTRLTVV.

This chain connects TRBV20-1 to TRBJ2-5, with 7 bases matching TRBD2. The germline V gene has CDR1 DFQATT and CDR2 SNEGSKA (reference sequence). The CDR3 has 11 amino acids. Trimming removed 5 bases from V and 4 bases from J; junction bases left unmatched: 1. The CDR3 bases are TGCAGTGCTTGGGGGGGAGAGACCCAGTACTTC. This translates into CSAWGGETQYF.

This clone is a singleton in its sample. The rearrangement joins TRBV18 to TRBJ1-2; the match to TRBD1 covers 7 bases. This CDR3 comprises 14 residues. The germline V gene encodes CDR1 KGHSH and CDR2 LQKENI. The V gene end was trimmed by 4 bases and the J gene end by 0 bases; junction bases not matched to a gene: 2. The CDR3 sequence: CASSLGTANYGYTF. CDR3 in DNA: TGTGCCAGCTCACTTGGGACAGCTAACTATGGCTACACCTTC.

The gene calls are TRBV5-1 and TRBJ2-5, with a possible D match to TRBD2 (5 bases). There are 13 residues in the CDR3. Trimming removed 1 base at V and 5 bases at J, with 9 bases between. Germline CDR1 and CDR2: SGHRS and YFSETQ. The CDR3 DNA follows: TGCGCCAGCAGCTTGCCGGGGATGGAGACCCAGTACTTC. The encoded protein is CASSLPGMETQYF.